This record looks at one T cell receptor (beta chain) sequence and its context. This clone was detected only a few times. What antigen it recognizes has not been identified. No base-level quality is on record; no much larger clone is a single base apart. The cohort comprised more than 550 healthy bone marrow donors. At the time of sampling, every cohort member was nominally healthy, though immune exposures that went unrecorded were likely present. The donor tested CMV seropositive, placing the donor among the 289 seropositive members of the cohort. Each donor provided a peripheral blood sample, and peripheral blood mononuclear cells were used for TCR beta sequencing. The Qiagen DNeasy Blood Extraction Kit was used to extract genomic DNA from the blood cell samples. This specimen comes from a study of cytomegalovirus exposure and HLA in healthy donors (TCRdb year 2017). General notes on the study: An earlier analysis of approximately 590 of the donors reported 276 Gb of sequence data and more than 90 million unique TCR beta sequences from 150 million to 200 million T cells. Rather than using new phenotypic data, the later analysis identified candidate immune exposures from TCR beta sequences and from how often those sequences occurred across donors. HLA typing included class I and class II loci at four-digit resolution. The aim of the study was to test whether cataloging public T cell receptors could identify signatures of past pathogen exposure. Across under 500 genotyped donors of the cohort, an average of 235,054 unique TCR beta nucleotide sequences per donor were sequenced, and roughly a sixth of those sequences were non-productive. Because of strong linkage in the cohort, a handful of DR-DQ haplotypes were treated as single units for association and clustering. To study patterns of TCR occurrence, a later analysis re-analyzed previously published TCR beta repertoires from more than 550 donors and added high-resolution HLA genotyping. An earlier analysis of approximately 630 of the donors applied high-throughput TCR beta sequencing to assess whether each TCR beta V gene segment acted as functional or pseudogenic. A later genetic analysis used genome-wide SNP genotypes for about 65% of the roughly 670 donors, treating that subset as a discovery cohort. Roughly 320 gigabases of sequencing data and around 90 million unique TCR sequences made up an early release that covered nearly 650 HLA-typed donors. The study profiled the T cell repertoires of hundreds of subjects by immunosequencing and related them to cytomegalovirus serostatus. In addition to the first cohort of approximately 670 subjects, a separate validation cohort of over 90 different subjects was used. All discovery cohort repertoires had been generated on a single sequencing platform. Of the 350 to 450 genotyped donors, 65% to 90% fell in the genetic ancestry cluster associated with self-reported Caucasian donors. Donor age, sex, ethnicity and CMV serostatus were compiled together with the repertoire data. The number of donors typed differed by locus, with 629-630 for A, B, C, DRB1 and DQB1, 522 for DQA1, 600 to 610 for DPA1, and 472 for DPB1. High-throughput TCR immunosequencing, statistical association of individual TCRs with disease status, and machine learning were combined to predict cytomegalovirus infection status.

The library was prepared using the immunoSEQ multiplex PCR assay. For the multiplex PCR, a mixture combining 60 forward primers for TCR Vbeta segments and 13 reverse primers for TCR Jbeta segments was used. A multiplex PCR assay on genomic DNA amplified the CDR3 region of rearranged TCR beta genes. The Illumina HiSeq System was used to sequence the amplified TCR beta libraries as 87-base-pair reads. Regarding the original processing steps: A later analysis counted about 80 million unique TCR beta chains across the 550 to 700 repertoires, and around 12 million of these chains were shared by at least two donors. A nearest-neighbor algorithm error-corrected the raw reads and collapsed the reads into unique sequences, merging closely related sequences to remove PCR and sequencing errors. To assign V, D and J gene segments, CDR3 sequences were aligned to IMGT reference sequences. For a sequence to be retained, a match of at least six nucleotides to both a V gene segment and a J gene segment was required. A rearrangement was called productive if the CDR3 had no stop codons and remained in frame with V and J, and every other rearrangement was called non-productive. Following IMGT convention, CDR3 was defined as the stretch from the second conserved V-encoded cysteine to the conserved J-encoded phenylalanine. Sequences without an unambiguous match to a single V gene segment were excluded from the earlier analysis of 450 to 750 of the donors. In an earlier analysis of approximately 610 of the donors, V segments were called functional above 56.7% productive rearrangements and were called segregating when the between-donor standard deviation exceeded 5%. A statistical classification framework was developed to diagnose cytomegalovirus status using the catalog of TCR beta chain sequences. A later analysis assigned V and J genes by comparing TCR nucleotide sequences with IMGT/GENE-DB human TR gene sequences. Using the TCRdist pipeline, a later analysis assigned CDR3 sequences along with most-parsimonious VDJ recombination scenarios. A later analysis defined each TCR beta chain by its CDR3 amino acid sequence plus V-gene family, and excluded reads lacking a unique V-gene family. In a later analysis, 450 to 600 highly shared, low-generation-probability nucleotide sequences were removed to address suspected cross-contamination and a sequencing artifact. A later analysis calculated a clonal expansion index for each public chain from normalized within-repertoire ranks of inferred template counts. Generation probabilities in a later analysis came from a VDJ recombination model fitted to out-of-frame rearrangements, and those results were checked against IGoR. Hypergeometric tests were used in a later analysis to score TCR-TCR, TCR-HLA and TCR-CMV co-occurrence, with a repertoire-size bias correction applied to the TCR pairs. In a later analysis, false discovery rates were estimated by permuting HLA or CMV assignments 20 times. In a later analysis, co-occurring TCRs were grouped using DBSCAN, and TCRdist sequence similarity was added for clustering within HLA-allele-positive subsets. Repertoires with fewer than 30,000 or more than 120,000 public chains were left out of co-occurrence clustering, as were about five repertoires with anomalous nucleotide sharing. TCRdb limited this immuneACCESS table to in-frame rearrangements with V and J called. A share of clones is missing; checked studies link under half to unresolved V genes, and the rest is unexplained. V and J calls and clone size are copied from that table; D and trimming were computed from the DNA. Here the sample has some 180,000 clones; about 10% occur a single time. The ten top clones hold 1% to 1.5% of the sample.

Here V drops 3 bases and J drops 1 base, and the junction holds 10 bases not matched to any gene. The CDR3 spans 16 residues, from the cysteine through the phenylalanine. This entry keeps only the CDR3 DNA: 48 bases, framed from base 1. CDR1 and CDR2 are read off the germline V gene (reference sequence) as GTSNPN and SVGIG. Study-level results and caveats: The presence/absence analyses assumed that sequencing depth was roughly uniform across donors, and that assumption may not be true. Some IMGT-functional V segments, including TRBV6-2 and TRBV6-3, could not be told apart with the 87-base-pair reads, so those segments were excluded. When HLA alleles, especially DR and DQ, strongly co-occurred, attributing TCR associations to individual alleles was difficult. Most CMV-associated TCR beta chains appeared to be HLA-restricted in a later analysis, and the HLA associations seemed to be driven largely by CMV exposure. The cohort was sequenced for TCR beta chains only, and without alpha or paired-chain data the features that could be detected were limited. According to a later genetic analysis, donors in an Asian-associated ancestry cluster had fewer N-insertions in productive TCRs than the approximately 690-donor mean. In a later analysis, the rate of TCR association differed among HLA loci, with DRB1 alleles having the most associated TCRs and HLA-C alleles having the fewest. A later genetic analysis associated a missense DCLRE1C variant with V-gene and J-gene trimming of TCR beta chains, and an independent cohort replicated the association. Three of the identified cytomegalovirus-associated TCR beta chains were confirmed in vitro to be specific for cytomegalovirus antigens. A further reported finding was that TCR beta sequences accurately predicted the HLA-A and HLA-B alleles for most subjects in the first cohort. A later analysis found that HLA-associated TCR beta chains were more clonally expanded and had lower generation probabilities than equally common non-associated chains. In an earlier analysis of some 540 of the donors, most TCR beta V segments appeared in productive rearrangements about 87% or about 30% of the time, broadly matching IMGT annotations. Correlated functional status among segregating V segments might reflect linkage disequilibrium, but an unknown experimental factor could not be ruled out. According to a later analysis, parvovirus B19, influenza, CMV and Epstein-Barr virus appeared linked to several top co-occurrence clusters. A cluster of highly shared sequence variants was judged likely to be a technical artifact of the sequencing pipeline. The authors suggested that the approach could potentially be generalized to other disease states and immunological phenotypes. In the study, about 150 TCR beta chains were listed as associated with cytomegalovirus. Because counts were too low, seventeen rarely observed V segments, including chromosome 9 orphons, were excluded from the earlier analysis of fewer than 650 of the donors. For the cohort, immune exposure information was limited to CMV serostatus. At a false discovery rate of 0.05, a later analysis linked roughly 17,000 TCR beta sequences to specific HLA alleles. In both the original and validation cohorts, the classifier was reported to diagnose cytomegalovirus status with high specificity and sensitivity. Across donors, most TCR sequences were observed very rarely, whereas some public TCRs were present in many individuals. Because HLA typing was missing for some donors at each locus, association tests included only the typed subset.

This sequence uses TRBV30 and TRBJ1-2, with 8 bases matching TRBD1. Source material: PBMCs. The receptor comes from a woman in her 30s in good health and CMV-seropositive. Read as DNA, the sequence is TGTGCCTGGAGCAAATCCCGGGACAGGAGTAACTATGGCTACACCTTC. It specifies CAWSKSRDRSNYGYTF.